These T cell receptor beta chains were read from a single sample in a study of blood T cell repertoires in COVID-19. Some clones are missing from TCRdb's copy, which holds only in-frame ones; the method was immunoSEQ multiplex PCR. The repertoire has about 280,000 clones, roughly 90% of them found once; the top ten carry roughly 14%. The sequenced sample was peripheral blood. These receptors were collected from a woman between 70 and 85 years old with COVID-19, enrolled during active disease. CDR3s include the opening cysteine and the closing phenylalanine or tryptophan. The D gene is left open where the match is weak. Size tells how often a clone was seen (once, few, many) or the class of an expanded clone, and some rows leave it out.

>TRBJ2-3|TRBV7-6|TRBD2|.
TGTGCCAGCAGCGCCAGCGGGGGGGCAGAGGATACGCAGTATTTT
CASSASGGAEDTQYF
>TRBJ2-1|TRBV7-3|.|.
TGTGCCAGCAGCCGGACAGGAGGGGTTTATGAGCAGTTCTTC
CASSRTGGVYEQFF
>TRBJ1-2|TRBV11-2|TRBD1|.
TGTGCCAGCAGCTTAGATGGGACAGGGGGCTATGGCTACACCTTC
CASSLDGTGGYGYTF
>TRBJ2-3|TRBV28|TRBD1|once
TGTGCCAGCAGTTCCAGGGGGCTAGCAGATACGCAGTATTTT
CASSSRGLADTQYF
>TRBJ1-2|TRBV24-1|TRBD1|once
TGTGCCACCAGTGACACACAACCGGGACAGGGGTATCGCTACACCTTC
CATSDTQPGQGYRYTF
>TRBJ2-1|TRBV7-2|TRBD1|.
TGTGCCAGCAGCTTCTCCAGGGGGTCCTACAATGAGCAGTTCTTC
CASSFSRGSYNEQFF
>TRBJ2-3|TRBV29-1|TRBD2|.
TGCAGCGTAGAGCGGGGGAGGGCAGATACGCAGTATTTT
CSVERGRADTQYF
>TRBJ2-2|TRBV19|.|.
TGTGCCAGTAATGTTCAGGGGTGGAACACCGGGGAGCTGTTTTTT
CASNVQGWNTGELFF
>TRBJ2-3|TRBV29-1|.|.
TGCAGCGTTGAAGAATGGCTAGCCGAGGCATCGGATACGCAGTATTTT
CSVEEWLAEASDTQYF
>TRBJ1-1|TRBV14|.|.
TGTGCCAGCAGCCTACACCTGAACACTGAAGCTTTCTTT
CASSLHLNTEAFF
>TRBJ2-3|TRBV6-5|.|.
TGTGCCAGTACTAGCACAGATACGCAGTATTTT
CASTSTDTQYF
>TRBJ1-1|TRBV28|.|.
TGTGCCAGCAGTTTATTTCAGGGGAAGTGGAACACTGAAGCTTTCTTT
CASSLFQGKWNTEAFF
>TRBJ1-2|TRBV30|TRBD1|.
TGTGCCTGGAGTGTACTTGACAGGGTGCCTACCTATGGCTACACCTTC
CAWSVLDRVPTYGYTF
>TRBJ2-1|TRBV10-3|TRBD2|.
TGTGCCATCAGTGAGGGTATAGCGGGGCCAGGGTACAATGAGCAGTTCTTC
CAISEGIAGPGYNEQFF
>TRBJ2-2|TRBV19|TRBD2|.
TGTGCCAGTAGTATGGGTGTGGCTAGCGGGAGGTTCGCGAACACCGGGGAGCTGTTTTTT
CASSMGVASGRFANTGELFF
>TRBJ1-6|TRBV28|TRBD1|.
TGTGCCAGCAGTTCAGGGGGCAGTAATAATTCACCCCTCCACTTT
CASSSGGSNNSPLHF
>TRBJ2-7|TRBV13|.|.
TGTGCCAGCAGCTTAGGCCCCGCCGGGTACGAGCAGTACTTC
CASSLGPAGYEQYF
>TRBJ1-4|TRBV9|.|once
TGTGCCAGCAGCCCGTCCGGGACACTTGAAAAACTGTTTTTT
CASSPSGTLEKLFF
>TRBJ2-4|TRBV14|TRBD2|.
TGTGCCAGCAGCCAAGGGGCCGGGACTATCTTAGCCAAAAACATTCAGTACTTC
CASSQGAGTILAKNIQYF
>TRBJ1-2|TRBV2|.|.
TGTGCCAGCAGTGAAACAGGGTGGAACTATGGCTACACCTTC
CASSETGWNYGYTF
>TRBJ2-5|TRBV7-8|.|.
TGTGCCAGCAGCTTAGTTGGGGCTGGAGAGACCCAGTACTTC
CASSLVGAGETQYF
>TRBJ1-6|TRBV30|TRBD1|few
TGTGCCTGGAGTGTAGGGGGCAGGGGGCCAAATTCACCCCTCCACTTT
CAWSVGGRGPNSPLHF
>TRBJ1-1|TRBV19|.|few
TGTGCCAGTAGTATTCGGGGGAGGGACACTGAAGCTTTCTTT
CASSIRGRDTEAFF
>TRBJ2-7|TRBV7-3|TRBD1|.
TGTGCCAGCAGCTTAACGGGACAGGGGACCTACGAGCAGTACTTC
CASSLTGQGTYEQYF
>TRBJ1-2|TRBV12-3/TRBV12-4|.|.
TGTGCCAGCAGTGAGACATTTAACTATGGCTACACCTTC
CASSETFNYGYTF
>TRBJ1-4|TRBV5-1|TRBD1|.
TGCGCCAGCAGCGGAGGGACAGGGGGCGATCTGGAACTGTTTTTT
CASSGGTGGDLELFF
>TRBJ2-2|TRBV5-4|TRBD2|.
TGTGCCAGCAGCTCTAGCGGGGGATACACCGGGGAGCTGTTTTTT
CASSSSGGYTGELFF